What follows are 9 T cell receptor beta chains derived from one specimen sequenced in a study of blood T cell repertoires in COVID-19. Some clones are missing from TCRdb's copy, which holds only in-frame ones; the method was immunoSEQ multiplex PCR. The sample holds 65,000 to 90,000 clones, roughly 86% seen once. Specimen: peripheral blood. Receptors originate from a man in his 60s with acute or convalescent COVID-19.

This clone was detected only once. V is TRBV7-2 and J is TRBJ2-3, with D possibly matching TRBD2 (6 bases). Per germline, CDR1 SGHTA and CDR2 FQGNSA. The ends were cut back, 1 base at V and 2 bases at J, with 16 bases in the middle. The CDR3 has 17 residues. The CDR3 region is CASSLGPPRGTTDTQYF. The CDR3 DNA is TGTGCCAGCAGCTTAGGCCCTCCGCGCGGGACCACAGATACGCAGTATTTT.

The chain is built from TRBV29-1 and TRBJ1-5; no clear D gene. CDR1 and CDR2 from the germline V gene are SQVTM and ANQGSEA. The CDR3 runs to 12 residues. The germline V and J ends were trimmed by 4 bases and 9 bases, with 13 bases remaining between them. The CDR3 sequence: CSVGRVEGPQHF. In DNA, the CDR3 is TGCAGCGTTGGCCGAGTCGAGGGGCCCCAGCATTTT.

This clone was recorded once. The rearrangement joins TRBV11-3 to TRBJ2-6; D unresolved. Trimming shortened V by 6 bases and J by 1 base, and 4 bases separated the two germline ends. CDR1 is SGHNT, CDR2 YENEEA, per germline. The CDR3 is made up of 13 amino acids. This CDR3 reads CASSHSGANVLTF. CDR3 DNA sequence: TGTGCCAGCAGTCATTCTGGGGCCAACGTCCTGACTTTC.

This chain uses TRBV29-1 with TRBJ2-2, with a weak D call TRBD1 (6 bases). Germline values: CDR1 SQVTM, CDR2 ANQGSEA. V shed 7 bases and J shed 1 base, with 7 bases lying between them. The CDR3 consists of 12 residues. As DNA, the CDR3 is TGCAGCGCGGGACAGAACACCGGGGAGCTGTTTTTT. It yields the protein CSAGQNTGELFF.

The rearrangement joins TRBV11-2 to TRBJ2-3, with 9 positions matching TRBD1. Per the germline V gene, CDR1 is SGHAT and CDR2 is FQNNGV. The ends lost 5 bases at V and 8 bases at J; junction bases unmatched: 14. This CDR3 contains 16 residues. CDR3 in DNA: TGTGCCAGCAGCCGAGAAGGGACAGGGATACAGGGTACGCAGTATTTT. As protein: CASSREGTGIQGTQYF. The full variable domain, rest sourced from reference TRBV11-2 and TRBJ2-3, is EAGVAQSPRYKIIEKRQSVAFWCNPISGHATLYWYQQILGQGPKLLIQFQNNGVVDDSQLPKDRFSAERLKGVDSTLKIQPAKLEDSAVYLCASSREGTGIQGTQYFGPGTRLTVL.

CDR3 residues: CASSKSRTSGSGEETQYF. The CDR3 region has the DNA TGTGCCAGCAGCAAAAGCCGGACTAGCGGGAGTGGGGAAGAGACCCAGTACTTC. The rearrangement joins TRBV21-1 to TRBJ2-5; the D call of TRBD2 is as the table states it, not checked on the DNA. TRBV21-1 is deemed a pseudogene. The CDR3 is made up of 18 amino acids.

The rearrangement links TRBV5-4 to TRBJ2-7, with TRBD2 matching 10 bases. J lost 2 bases, V lost 0 bases, and 5 bases had no gene match. CDR3 length: 16 residues. From germline, CDR1 is SGHNT and CDR2 YYREEE (reference sequence). The CDR3 loop is CASSLDGTSATYEQYF. CDR3 in DNA: TGTGCCAGCAGCTTGGACGGGACTAGCGCCACCTACGAGCAGTACTTC. Drawing the rest from reference TRBV5-4 and TRBJ2-7, the complete variable domain is ETGVTQSPTHLIKTRGQQVTLRCSSQSGHNTVSWYQQALGQGPQFIFQYYREEENGRGNFPPRFSGLQFPNYSSELNVNALELDDSALYLCASSLDGTSATYEQYFGPGTRLTVT.

This rearrangement joins TRBV28 to TRBJ1-1, with TRBD1 identical over 10 bases. Germline-derived CDR1 and CDR2 are MDHEN and SYDVKM. This CDR3 comprises 14 residues. V lost 5 bases to trimming and J lost 1 base; unmatched junction nucleotides: 1. CDR3 region: CASSGDRGNTEAFF. CDR3 bases: TGTGCCAGCAGTGGGGACAGGGGGAACACTGAAGCTTTCTTT.

The chain uses TRBV4-3 and TRBJ2-3; 8 nucleotides agree with TRBD2. The V and J ends lost 4 bases and 1 base, in that order; junction bases with no gene match: 4. Germline V gene lookup returns CDR1 LGHNA and CDR2 YSLEER. The CDR3 consists of 15 residues. As DNA, the CDR3 is TGCGCCAGCAGCCGTCTAGCGGGTGGCACAGATACGCAGTATTTT. Protein product: CASSRLAGGTDTQYF.